This is a list of T cell receptor beta chains from one sample in a study of radiation and T cells in renal cell carcinoma. Generated by immunoSEQ multiplex PCR, the TCRdb table keeps only in-frame clones and is missing some. The table lists about 130,000 clones, about 88% of them singletons. The sample consisted of blood, taken from a patient whose treatment included radiotherapy and nephrectomy. The receptors were sampled from a woman in her 50s with renal cell carcinoma. The CDR3 runs from the conserved cysteine through the conserved F or W. The D gene is left open where the match is weak. Only some rows state a clone size, as once, few, many or a class for expanded clones.

.,TRBV5-1,TRBJ2-3,TRBD2,TGCGCCAGCAGCTTGAGGTTAGCGGGGGACAGCACAGATACGCAGTATTTT,CASSLRLAGDSTDTQYF
.,TRBV9,TRBJ2-3,.,TGTGCCAGCAGCGTAGAAGAAATTAGCAAGGAGTACACAGATACGCAGTATTTT,CASSVEEISKEYTDTQYF
.,TRBV5-1,TRBJ2-1,TRBD2,TGCGCCAGCAGCACCGGGACTAGCGGGGCGGGGGATGAGCAGTTCTTC,CASSTGTSGAGDEQFF
.,TRBV7-2,TRBJ1-6,.,TGTGCCAGCAGCTTAGCTTTCCGGAGCTCCTATAATTCACCCCTCCACTTT,CASSLAFRSSYNSPLHF
.,TRBV28,TRBJ1-4,TRBD1,TGTGCCAGCAGTTCAGGGACAGGGGATGAAAAACTGTTTTTT,CASSSGTGDEKLFF
.,TRBV5-1,TRBJ1-1,.,TGCGCCAGCAGCTGGGGCGTCGGTGACACTGAAGCTTTCTTT,CASSWGVGDTEAFF
.,TRBV6-5,TRBJ1-5,TRBD1,TGTGCCAGCAGTACCGACAGGGTTGGCAATCAGCCCCAGCATTTT,CASSTDRVGNQPQHF
.,TRBV15,TRBJ1-5,TRBD1,TGTGCCACCAGCAGGGACATGGGACAGAGCAATCAGCCCCAGCATTTT,CATSRDMGQSNQPQHF
.,TRBV5-1,TRBJ2-6,TRBD2,TGCGCCAGCAGCTCCCTAGCGGGGGTAAGTGGGGCCAACGTCCTGACTTTC,CASSSLAGVSGANVLTF
.,TRBV14,TRBJ2-2,TRBD2,TGTGCCAGCAGCAAAGGACTAGCGGCTAACACCGGGGAGCTGTTTTTT,CASSKGLAANTGELFF
.,TRBV7-3,TRBJ2-2,.,TGTGCCAGCAGCTCGAATCCAGAGGGCGGGGAGCTGTTTTTT,CASSSNPEGGELFF
.,TRBV30,TRBJ1-5,.,TGTGCCTGCAACGGTCCTTCCCGTTCCCCTAATCAGCCCCAGCATTTT,CACNGPSRSPNQPQHF
once,TRBV11-2,TRBJ1-2,.,TGTGCCAGCAGCCGAACCCCAGGAGGGACTGGCTACACCTTC,CASSRTPGGTGYTF
.,TRBV7-9,TRBJ2-3,.,TGTGCCAGCATACGGGACCACCGCCGAATAGATACGCAGTATTTT,CASIRDHRRIDTQYF
.,TRBV7-2,TRBJ1-2,.,TGTGCCAGCAGCTTAGCTCCCACCTACTATGGCTACACCTTC,CASSLAPTYYGYTF